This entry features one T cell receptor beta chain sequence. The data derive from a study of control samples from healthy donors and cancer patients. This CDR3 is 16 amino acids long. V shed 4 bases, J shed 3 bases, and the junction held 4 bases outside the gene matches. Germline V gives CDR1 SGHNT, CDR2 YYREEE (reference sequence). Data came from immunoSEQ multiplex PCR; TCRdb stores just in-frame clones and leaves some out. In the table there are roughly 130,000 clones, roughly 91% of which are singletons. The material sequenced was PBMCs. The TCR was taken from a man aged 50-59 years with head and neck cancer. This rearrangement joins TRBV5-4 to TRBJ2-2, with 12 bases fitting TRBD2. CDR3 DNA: TGTGCCAGCAGCGTCGGACTAGCGGGGTACACCGGGGAGCTGTTTTTT. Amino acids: CASSVGLAGYTGELFF.